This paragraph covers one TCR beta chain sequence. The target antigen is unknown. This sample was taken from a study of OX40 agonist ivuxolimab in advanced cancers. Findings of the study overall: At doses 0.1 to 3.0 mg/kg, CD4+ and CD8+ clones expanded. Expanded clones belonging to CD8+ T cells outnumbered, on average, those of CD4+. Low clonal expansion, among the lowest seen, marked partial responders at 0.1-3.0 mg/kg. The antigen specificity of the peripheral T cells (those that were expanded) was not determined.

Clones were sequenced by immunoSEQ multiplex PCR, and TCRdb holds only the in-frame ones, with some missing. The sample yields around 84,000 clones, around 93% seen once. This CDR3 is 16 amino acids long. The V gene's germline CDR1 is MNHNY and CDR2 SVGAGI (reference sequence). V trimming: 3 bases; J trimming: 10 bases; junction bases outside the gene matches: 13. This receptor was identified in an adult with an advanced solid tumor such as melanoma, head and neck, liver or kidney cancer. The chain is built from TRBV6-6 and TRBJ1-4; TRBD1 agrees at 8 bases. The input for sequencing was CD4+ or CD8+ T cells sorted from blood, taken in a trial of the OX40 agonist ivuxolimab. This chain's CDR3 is CASSYLHSGTGGKLFF. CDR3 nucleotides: TGTGCCAGCAGTTATTTGCACTCCGGGACAGGAGGAAAACTGTTTTTT.